The clone carrying this T cell receptor (beta chain) was detected a few times. Its specificity is unknown. Mismatch with germline at one junction end may stem from a read error. The data are from a study of T cells in Graves' hyperthyroidism and ophthalmopathy. Findings and caveats of the study: The blood repertoire included most of the expanded thyroid clonotypes above 0.001.

Germline V gene data show CDR1 as SSHAT and CDR2 as FNYEAQ (reference sequence). The length of the CDR3 is 14 residues. TCR beta CDR3 region amplification was performed from RNA transcripts. The HTBI primer set was used in a first-round RT-PCR of the TCR CDR3. TCRdb reprocessed the multiplex PCR reads with MiXCR, giving one entry per CDR3 protein. The sample has a few hundred thousand distinct CDR3 sequences, roughly 15% seen once. This sequence joins TRBV7-7 and TRBJ2-5; a weak D match, TRBD1 (5 bases). The sequence came from a woman aged 18-29 years with Graves' hyperthyroidism. The sequencing input was blood. Written as DNA, the CDR3 is TGTGCTAGCAGCTTAGGCGGCAGGGAAGAGACCCAGTACTTC. Translation gives CASSLGGREETQYF.